This T cell receptor (beta chain) was identified in a study of T cell responses to AZD1222 COVID-19 vaccine. General study points: Donors skewed white British and female; clonal diversity was possibly underestimated. Spike-specific TCR breadth rose after two AZD1222 doses, and depth rose as well. Only six people who got AZD1222 tested seropositive at baseline.

Details on this clone: Its specificity is not known.

Sequenced by immunoSEQ multiplex PCR; TCRdb stores in-frame clones only, minus some. The repertoire has more than 90,000 clones, approximately 90% of them found once; the top ten carry approximately 3.4%. Germline V gives CDR1 SGDLS, CDR2 YYNGEE. Trimming shortened V by 4 bases and J by 4 bases, and 11 bases separated the two germline ends. CDR3 length equals 13 residues. The clonotype originates from an adult who received the AZD1222 COVID-19 vaccine. The sequencing here drew on peripheral blood, taken 28 days after the second AZD1222 dose. This chain connects TRBV9 to TRBJ1-2; tentative D call: TRBD1 (5 bases). CDR3 coding DNA: TGTGCCAGCAGCCCTAAAGACAGCTATGGCTACACCTTC. This codes for CASSPKDSYGYTF.